This TCR beta chain appears in the sequencing data of a study of graft-versus-host responses after intestinal transplantation. As for the study in general: Recipients had multivisceral, liver-intestinal, or isolated intestinal transplants. Each patient got anti-thymocyte globulin induction, then tacrolimus and steroids for around three years. General study results and limits: Individuals who had graft-donor T cell macrochimerism had allografts that showed high graft-versus-host to host-versus-graft clonal ratios. Ileal or blood samples showed some GvH clones first, and such clones were also found in recipient marrow.

On this clone: Its antigen is still unknown.

Profiled with immunoSEQ multiplex PCR; TCRdb holds only in-frame clones, not every one. The sample carries around 40,000 clones, about four fifths recorded once. The ends lost 5 bases at V and 7 bases at J; junction bases unmatched: 3. CDR3 size: 12 residues. Germline V gene data show CDR1 as SEHNR and CDR2 as FQNEAQ (reference sequence). Sample: PBMCs, taken 1,000 to 1,200 days after transplant. This clonotype was obtained from a human patient who received an intestinal transplant, so some T cells may come from the graft donor. The V and J genes are TRBV7-9 and TRBJ1-1; 8 bases are shared with TRBD1. The CDR3 spells CASSRGTGEAFF. For the CDR3, the DNA is TGTGCCAGCAGCCGAGGGACAGGTGAAGCTTTCTTT.